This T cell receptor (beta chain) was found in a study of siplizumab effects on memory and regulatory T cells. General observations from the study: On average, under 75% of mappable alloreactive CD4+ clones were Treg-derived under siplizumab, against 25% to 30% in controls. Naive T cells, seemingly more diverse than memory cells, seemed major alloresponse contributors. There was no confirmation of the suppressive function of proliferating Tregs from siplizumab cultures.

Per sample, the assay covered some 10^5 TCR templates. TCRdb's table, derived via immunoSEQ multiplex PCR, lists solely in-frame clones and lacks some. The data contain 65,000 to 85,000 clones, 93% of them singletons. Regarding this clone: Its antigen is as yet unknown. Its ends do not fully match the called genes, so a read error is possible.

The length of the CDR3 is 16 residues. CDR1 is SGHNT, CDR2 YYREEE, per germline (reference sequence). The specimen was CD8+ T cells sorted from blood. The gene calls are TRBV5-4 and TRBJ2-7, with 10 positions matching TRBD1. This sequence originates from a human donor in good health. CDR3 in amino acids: CASSQDRGARSYEQYF. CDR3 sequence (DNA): TGCGCCAGCAGCCAGGACAGGGGGGCGCGCTCCTACGAGCAGTACTTC.